The rows below give T cell receptor beta chains drawn from one sample of a study of T cell responses to AZD1222 COVID-19 vaccine. TCRdb's table, derived via immunoSEQ multiplex PCR, lists solely in-frame clones and lacks some. The sample consists of fewer than 130,000 clones, about nine tenths of them appearing once. This sample comprised peripheral blood, obtained on day 0 of AZD1222 vaccination. Receptors originate from an adult in good health. Each CDR3 is given with its conserved first and last residue. A D gene is named only where the DNA matches it firmly. Not every row has a clone size; where given, it reads once, few, many or a size class.

len: 15; j_gene: TRBJ1-5; v_gene: TRBV2; abundance: .; d_gene: .; CDR3nt: TGTGCCAGCAGTCCTCGGAGGGATAGCAATCAGCCCCAGCATTTT; CDR3aa: CASSPRRDSNQPQHF
len: 15; j_gene: TRBJ1-6; v_gene: TRBV6-5; abundance: .; d_gene: .; CDR3nt: TGTGCCAGCAGTTGGACACTGACGGGGAATTCACCCCTCCACTTT; CDR3aa: CASSWTLTGNSPLHF
len: 15; j_gene: TRBJ1-2; v_gene: TRBV6-1; abundance: .; d_gene: .; CDR3nt: TGTGCCAGCAGTGAGAGAGGGGGATCTAACTATGGCTACACCTTC; CDR3aa: CASSERGGSNYGYTF
len: 15; j_gene: TRBJ2-4; v_gene: TRBV5-6; abundance: .; d_gene: .; CDR3nt: TGTGCCAGCAGCTTGGCGCGGGTAGCCAAAAACATTCAGTACTTC; CDR3aa: CASSLARVAKNIQYF
len: 14; j_gene: TRBJ2-5; v_gene: TRBV5-6; abundance: .; d_gene: TRBD1; CDR3nt: TGTGCCAGCAGCTCCCGGACAGGGGGAGGGACCCAGTACTTC; CDR3aa: CASSSRTGGGTQYF
len: 13; j_gene: TRBJ1-2; v_gene: TRBV18; abundance: .; d_gene: TRBD1; CDR3nt: TGTGCCAGCTCTACAGGGGGGGAAGGTGGCTACACCTTC; CDR3aa: CASSTGGEGGYTF
len: 14; j_gene: TRBJ1-6; v_gene: TRBV18; abundance: .; d_gene: TRBD1; CDR3nt: TGTGCCAGCTCACTACAGGGGGCAGAGTCACCCCTCCACTTT; CDR3aa: CASSLQGAESPLHF
len: 15; j_gene: TRBJ1-2; v_gene: TRBV5-5; abundance: .; d_gene: .; CDR3nt: TGTGCCAGCAGCTTGGGAGCTGGGGTGAGCTATGGCTACACCTTC; CDR3aa: CASSLGAGVSYGYTF
len: 15; j_gene: TRBJ1-1; v_gene: TRBV5-5; abundance: few; d_gene: TRBD1; CDR3nt: TGTGCCAGCAGCCCTGACAGGGTCGGGATCACTGAAGCTTTCTTT; CDR3aa: CASSPDRVGITEAFF
len: 15; j_gene: TRBJ2-7; v_gene: TRBV2; abundance: .; d_gene: .; CDR3nt: TGTGCCAGCAGTGAAAATGGTATACCTACGAGGGAGCAGTACTTC; CDR3aa: CASSENGIPTREQYF
len: 11; j_gene: TRBJ2-5; v_gene: TRBV30; abundance: .; d_gene: .; CDR3nt: TGTGCCTGGAGTGTGGTTGAGACCCAGTACTTC; CDR3aa: CAWSVVETQYF
len: 16; j_gene: TRBJ1-2; v_gene: TRBV19; abundance: .; d_gene: TRBD1; CDR3nt: TGTGCCAGTAGTACCCCTGGACAGGGACTTGACTATGGCTACACCTTC; CDR3aa: CASSTPGQGLDYGYTF
len: 12; j_gene: TRBJ2-1; v_gene: TRBV10-2; abundance: .; d_gene: .; CDR3nt: TGCGCCAGCAGTGCAGGGGGGAATGAGCAGTTCTTC; CDR3aa: CASSAGGNEQFF
len: 15; j_gene: TRBJ1-3; v_gene: TRBV14; abundance: .; d_gene: .; CDR3nt: TGTGCCAGCAGCCTACAGCCTAGCTCTGGAAACACCATATATTTT; CDR3aa: CASSLQPSSGNTIYF
len: 16; j_gene: TRBJ2-5; v_gene: TRBV15; abundance: .; d_gene: .; CDR3nt: TGTGCCACCAGCAGAGATAGGGGGACATTGCAAGAGACCCAGTACTTC; CDR3aa: CATSRDRGTLQETQYF
len: 15; j_gene: TRBJ2-3; v_gene: TRBV3-1/TRBV3-2; abundance: .; d_gene: .; CDR3nt: TGTGCCAGCAGCCAACAGGAAAGTCCCACAGATACGCAGTATTTT; CDR3aa: CASSQQESPTDTQYF
len: 13; j_gene: TRBJ1-2; v_gene: TRBV27; abundance: few; d_gene: .; CDR3nt: TGTGCCAGCAGTTTGGGGGAAAACTATGGCTACACCTTC; CDR3aa: CASSLGENYGYTF
len: 15; j_gene: TRBJ2-1; v_gene: TRBV6-5; abundance: .; d_gene: .; CDR3nt: TGTGCCAGCAGCTCCGGGACGGCTTCCTACAATGAGCAGTTCTTC; CDR3aa: CASSSGTASYNEQFF
len: 14; j_gene: TRBJ1-2; v_gene: TRBV30; abundance: .; d_gene: .; CDR3nt: TGTGCCTGGAGTGTAGGGTGGACAGTGTATGGCTACACCTTC; CDR3aa: CAWSVGWTVYGYTF
len: 17; j_gene: TRBJ1-3; v_gene: TRBV5-1; abundance: .; d_gene: .; CDR3nt: TGCGCCAGCAGCGCTCTTCCAGGACTGAGCTCTGGAAACACCATATATTTT; CDR3aa: CASSALPGLSSGNTIYF
len: 13; j_gene: TRBJ1-1; v_gene: TRBV5-1; abundance: .; d_gene: .; CDR3nt: TGCGCCACTAAGTCCGACCGGGATACTGAAGCTTTCTTT; CDR3aa: CATKSDRDTEAFF
len: 14; j_gene: TRBJ1-5; v_gene: TRBV20-1; abundance: .; d_gene: .; CDR3nt: TGCAGTGCTAGTTCCGGGGGTGGCAATCAGCCCCAGCATTTT; CDR3aa: CSASSGGGNQPQHF
len: 14; j_gene: TRBJ1-1; v_gene: TRBV7-2; abundance: .; d_gene: .; CDR3nt: TGTGCCAGCAGCTTATACGTGGGGTACACTGAAGCTTTCTTT; CDR3aa: CASSLYVGYTEAFF
len: 18; j_gene: TRBJ2-2; v_gene: TRBV4-2; abundance: .; d_gene: TRBD2; CDR3nt: TGTGCCAGCAGCCACCCGACTAGCGGGGGGGCGTACACCGGGGAGCTGTTTTTT; CDR3aa: CASSHPTSGGAYTGELFF
len: 13; j_gene: TRBJ1-4; v_gene: TRBV30; abundance: .; d_gene: .; CDR3nt: TGTGCCTGGAGTGTACGCTGGAGTGAAAAACTGTTTTTT; CDR3aa: CAWSVRWSEKLFF
len: 18; j_gene: TRBJ2-1; v_gene: TRBV7-9; abundance: many; d_gene: TRBD2; CDR3nt: TGTGCCAGCACCTTAAGTTTTATGGGCGGGAGTAGCTACAATGAGCAGTTCTTC; CDR3aa: CASTLSFMGGSSYNEQFF